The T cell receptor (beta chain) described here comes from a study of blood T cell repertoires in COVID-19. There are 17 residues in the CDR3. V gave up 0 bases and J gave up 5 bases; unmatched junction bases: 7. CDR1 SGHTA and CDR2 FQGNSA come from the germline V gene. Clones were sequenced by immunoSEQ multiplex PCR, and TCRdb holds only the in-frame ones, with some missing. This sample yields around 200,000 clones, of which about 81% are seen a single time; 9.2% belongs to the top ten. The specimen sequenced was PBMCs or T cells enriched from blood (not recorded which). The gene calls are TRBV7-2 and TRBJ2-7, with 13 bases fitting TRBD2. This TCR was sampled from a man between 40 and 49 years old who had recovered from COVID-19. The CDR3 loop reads CASSLAGTSGTTDEQYF. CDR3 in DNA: TGTGCCAGCAGCTTAGCGGGGACTAGCGGGACAACCGACGAGCAGTACTTC.